Following are 19 T cell receptor beta chains from one sample sequenced in a study of long-term antiretroviral therapy in people with HIV. Survey-level immunoSEQ v3.0 assays were run. The protocol was immunoSEQ multiplex PCR, while the TCRdb copy is restricted to in-frame clones and leaves out a portion. The sample includes around 16,000 clones, 78% seen only once; the top ten take approximately 13%. The sample here was unsorted PBMCs, taken less than 3.3 years after starting antiretroviral therapy. All receptors derive from a woman between 40 and 55 years old with HIV.

The chain carries TRBV6-5 and TRBJ2-3; D gene uncertain. The CDR3 sequence is 14 residues long. Trimming pared 2 bases from V and 1 base from J, leaving 7 bases between. Looked up from germline, CDR1 is MNHEY and CDR2 is SVGAGI. The CDR3 is CASSYGQGTDTQYF. CDR3 in DNA: TGTGCCAGCAGTTACGGGCAGGGCACAGATACGCAGTATTTT.

The sample holds one count of this clone. At one boundary the junction diverges from the germline segment, which might be a read error. CDR3 DNA: TGTGCCAGCAGCCAAGGGGCCGGGAGCATTCAGCCCCAGCATTTT. Translating it yields CASSQGAGSIQPQHF. This chain uses TRBV11-2 with TRBJ1-5, with D possibly matching TRBD1 (5 bases). This CDR3 region has 15 residues. Looked up from germline, CDR1 is SGHAT and CDR2 is FQNNGV. The variable domain in full, with the rest retrieved from reference TRBV11-2 and TRBJ1-5, is EAGVAQSPRYKIIEKRQSVAFWCNPISGHATLYWYQQILGQGPKLLIQFQNNGVVDDSQLPKDRFSAERLKGVDSTLKIQPAKLEDSAVYLCASSQGAGSIQPQHFGDGTRLSIL.

The J gene is TRBJ2-4, the V gene TRBV18; D gene uncertain. The length of the CDR3 is 18 residues. Germline CDR1 and CDR2: KGHSH and LQKENI. Trimming took 2 bases from V and 1 from J, leaving 18 bases between them. The CDR3 nucleotides are TGTGCCAGCTCACCAGTGATCAACCTCAGTGGGGCCAAAAACATTCAGTACTTC. Protein sequence: CASSPVINLSGAKNIQYF.

This chain joins TRBV18 and TRBJ2-7; 7 positions match TRBD1. Germline V gives CDR1 KGHSH, CDR2 LQKENI. CDR3 length: 13 residues. Losses at the gene ends were 3 bases for V and 4 bases for J; bases not matched to a gene: 3. The CDR3 DNA is TGTGCCAGCTCACCGGGGACAGCTTACGAGCAGTACTTC. It yields the protein CASSPGTAYEQYF.

The chain couples TRBV5-6 to TRBJ2-7; a possible D gene is TRBD1 (6 bases). The V end lost 4 bases, the J end lost 5 bases, and 13 bases lay between the germline ends. Germline CDR1 reads SGHDT; CDR2 reads YYEEEE. The CDR3 length is 13 residues. The CDR3 loop reads CASSPDRTDEQYF. CDR3 in DNA: TGTGCCAGCAGCCCCGACAGGACCGACGAGCAGTACTTC.

The V call is TRBV5-1, the J call TRBJ2-3; no clear D gene. Germline assignment: CDR1 SGHRS and CDR2 YFSETQ. V lost 5 bases and J lost 2, with 12 bases in between. The CDR3 has 14 residues. CDR3 loop: CASRMITPTDTQYF. The CDR3 coding sequence is TGCGCCAGCAGGATGATAACCCCCACAGATACGCAGTATTTT. The full variable domain, in which reference TRBV5-1 and TRBJ2-3 provide the parts outside the CDR3, is KAGVTQTPRYLIKTRGQQVTLSCSPISGHRSVSWYQQTPGQGLQFLFEYFSETQRNKGNFPGRFSGRQFSNSRSEMNVSTLELGDSALYLCASRMITPTDTQYFGPGTRLTVL.

This chain uses TRBV30 with TRBJ2-3; tentatively, D is TRBD2 (5 bases). Germline values: CDR1 GTSNPN, CDR2 SVGIG (reference sequence). This CDR3 has 18 amino acids. Trimming took 0 bases from V and 6 from J, leaving 25 bases between them. CDR3 loop: CAWSVQSGYTFLADTQYF. The CDR3, as DNA: TGTGCCTGGAGTGTACAAAGCGGCTATACGTTTTTGGCGGATACGCAGTATTTT.

The chain combines TRBV27 with TRBJ2-7, with 8 bases matching TRBD1. Unmatched junction bases numbered 9, after V lost 4 bases and J lost 4 bases. CDR1 MNHEY and CDR2 SMNVEV come from the germline V gene (reference sequence). This CDR3 has 15 residues. The CDR3 is CASSSDRDRSYEQYF. CDR3 DNA sequence: TGTGCCAGCAGTTCCGATCGGGACAGGTCATACGAGCAGTACTTC.

This rearrangement joins TRBV6-5 to TRBJ1-2, with D perhaps TRBD1 (5 bases). The CDR3 has 14 residues. Germline V gene sequence: CDR1 MNHEY, CDR2 SVGAGI. Deletions cut 4 bases from V and 1 base from J, with 10 bases between. The CDR3 reads CASSSGTGNYGYTF. CDR3 nucleotides: TGTGCCAGCAGTTCCGGGACGGGTAACTATGGCTACACCTTC.

The chain uses TRBV7-9 and TRBJ1-1, with 7 bases that match TRBD1. Germline CDR1 is SEHNR and CDR2 is FQNEAQ (reference sequence). The CDR3 extends over 13 amino acids. The ends lost 5 bases at V and 8 bases at J; junction bases unmatched: 8. Written as DNA, the CDR3 is TGTGCCAGCAGCGTGTCTACAGGGGACGAAGCTTTCTTT. Its protein is CASSVSTGDEAFF.

This chain joins TRBV30 and TRBJ2-5; D might be TRBD2 (6 bases). This CDR3 is built from 18 residues. Germline assignment: CDR1 GTSNPN and CDR2 SVGIG (reference sequence). The ends were cut back, 1 base at V and 2 bases at J, with 23 bases in the middle. The CDR3 reads CAWSGTLGLAIEQETQYF. The CDR3 nucleotides are TGTGCCTGGAGTGGCACCCTTGGGCTAGCGATCGAACAAGAGACCCAGTACTTC. The full variable domain, its missing parts supplied by reference TRBV30 and TRBJ2-5, is SQTIHQWPATLVQPVGSPLSLECTVEGTSNPNLYWYRQAAGRGLQLLFYSVGIGQISSEVPQNLSASRPQDRQFILSSKKLLLSDSGFYLCAWSGTLGLAIEQETQYFGPGTRLLVL.

The V gene is TRBV7-2, the J gene TRBJ2-7; D is ambiguous. Germline V gives CDR1 SGHTA, CDR2 FQGNSA. Trimming left V 0 bases short and J 6 bases short, with 12 bases between. There are 14 residues in the CDR3. The CDR3 bases are TGTGCCAGCAGCTTAGCGTCGATGACCCTCGAGCAGTACTTC. This encodes CASSLASMTLEQYF.

The chain carries TRBV6-5 and TRBJ2-7; D possibly uses TRBD1 or TRBD2 (5 bases each). Germline V gives CDR1 MNHEY, CDR2 SVGAGI. Trimming left V 6 bases short and J 7 bases short, with 16 bases between. The length of the CDR3 is 13 residues. The CDR3 is CASSLGALREQYF. The CDR3 coding sequence is TGTGCCAGCAGCCTCGGGGCACTCAGGGAGCAGTACTTC.

V is TRBV5-1 and J is TRBJ1-6, with 7 positions matching TRBD1. With 4 bases clipped from V and 2 bases from J, the junction kept 12 bases outside the gene matches. The CDR3 sequence is 18 residues long. From germline, CDR1 is SGHRS and CDR2 YFSETQ. The CDR3, as DNA: TGCGCCAGCAGCCGGAATTCAGGGGGTGGTCCCTATAATTCACCCCTCCACTTT. Translation: CASSRNSGGGPYNSPLHF. The full variable domain, in which reference TRBV5-1 and TRBJ1-6 provide the parts outside the CDR3, is KAGVTQTPRYLIKTRGQQVTLSCSPISGHRSVSWYQQTPGQGLQFLFEYFSETQRNKGNFPGRFSGRQFSNSRSEMNVSTLELGDSALYLCASSRNSGGGPYNSPLHFGNGTRLTVT.

V usage is TRBV2 and J usage is TRBJ1-4; D may be TRBD1 (5 bases). V was pared by 7 bases and J by 5 bases, with 14 bases between. CDR1 SNHLY and CDR2 FYNNEI come from the germline V gene. The CDR3 length is 14 residues. CDR3 sequence: CASNTQGQNEKLFF. The CDR3 nucleotides read TGTGCCAGCAATACCCAGGGTCAGAATGAAAAACTGTTTTTT. The whole variable domain, filled in from reference TRBV2 and TRBJ1-4, reads EPEVTQTPSHQVTQMGQEVILRCVPISNHLYFYWYRQILGQKVEFLVSFYNNEISEKSEIFDDQFSVERPDGSNFTLKIRSTKLEDSAMYFCASNTQGQNEKLFFGSGTQLSVL.

The chain carries TRBV5-5 and TRBJ1-2; 10 bases map to TRBD1. The CDR3 runs 16 residues. Germline V gives CDR1 SGHKS, CDR2 YYEKEE (reference sequence). V dropped 5 bases and J dropped 5; count of bases not matched to a gene: 12. The chain's CDR3 is CASSSTTTGGIYGYTF. As DNA, the CDR3 is TGTGCCAGCAGTTCCACAACGACAGGGGGCATATATGGCTACACCTTC.

This chain connects TRBV7-9 to TRBJ2-3; D is unresolved. From germline, CDR1 is SEHNR and CDR2 FQNEAQ (reference sequence). The V and J ends lost 0 bases and 4 bases respectively, with 5 bases between them. The CDR3 is made up of 13 amino acids. The chain's CDR3 is CASSLAGSDTQYF. CDR3 in DNA: TGTGCCAGCAGCTTAGCGGGGTCAGATACGCAGTATTTT.

The chain carries TRBV6-1 and TRBJ2-2; D ambiguous. The CDR3 spans 14 residues. CDR1 MNHNS and CDR2 SASEGT come from the germline V gene. Trimming stripped 6 bases from V and 2 bases from J, with 10 bases between. The CDR3 nucleotides are TGTGCCAGCAGGGCAGCGTTTAACACCGGGGAGCTGTTTTTT. This translates into CASRAAFNTGELFF.

The V gene is TRBV6-7, the J gene TRBJ1-1; D ambiguous. TRBV6-7 is designated an ORF whose function remains uncertain. Trimming left V 3 bases short and J 0 bases short, with 17 bases between. The CDR3 has 17 residues. DNA of the CDR3: TGTGCCAGCAGTTATTCTCCCTATTCGGGGATGAACACTGAAGCTTTCTTT. It yields the protein CASSYSPYSGMNTEAFF.